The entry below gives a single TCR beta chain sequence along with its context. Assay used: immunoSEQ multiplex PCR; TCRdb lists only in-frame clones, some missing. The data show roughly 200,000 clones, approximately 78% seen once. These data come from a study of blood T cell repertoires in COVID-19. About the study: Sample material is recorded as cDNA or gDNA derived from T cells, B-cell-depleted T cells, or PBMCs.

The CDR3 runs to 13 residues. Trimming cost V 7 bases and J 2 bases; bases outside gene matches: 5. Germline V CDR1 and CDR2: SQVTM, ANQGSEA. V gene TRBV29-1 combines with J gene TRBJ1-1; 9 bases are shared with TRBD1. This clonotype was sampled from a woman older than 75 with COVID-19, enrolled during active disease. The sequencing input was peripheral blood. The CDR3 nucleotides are TGCAGCGGACGGGACAGGGATAACACTGAAGCTTTCTTT. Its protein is CSGRDRDNTEAFF.